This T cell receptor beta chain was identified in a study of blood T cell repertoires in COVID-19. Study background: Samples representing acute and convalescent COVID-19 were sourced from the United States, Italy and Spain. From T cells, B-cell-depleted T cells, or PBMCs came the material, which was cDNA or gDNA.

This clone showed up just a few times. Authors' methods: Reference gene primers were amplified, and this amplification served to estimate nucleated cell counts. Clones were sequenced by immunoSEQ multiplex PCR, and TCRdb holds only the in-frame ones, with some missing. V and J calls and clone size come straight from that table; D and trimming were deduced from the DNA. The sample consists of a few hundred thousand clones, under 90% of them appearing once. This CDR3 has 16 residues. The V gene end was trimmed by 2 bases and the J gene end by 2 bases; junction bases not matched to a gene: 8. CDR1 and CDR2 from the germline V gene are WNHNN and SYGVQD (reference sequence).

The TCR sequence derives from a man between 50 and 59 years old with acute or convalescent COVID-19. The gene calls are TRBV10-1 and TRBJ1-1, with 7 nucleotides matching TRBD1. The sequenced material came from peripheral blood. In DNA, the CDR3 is TGCGCCAGCAGTGAGATTGTCGGGACAGAAAACACTGAAGCTTTCTTT. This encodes CASSEIVGTENTEAFF.